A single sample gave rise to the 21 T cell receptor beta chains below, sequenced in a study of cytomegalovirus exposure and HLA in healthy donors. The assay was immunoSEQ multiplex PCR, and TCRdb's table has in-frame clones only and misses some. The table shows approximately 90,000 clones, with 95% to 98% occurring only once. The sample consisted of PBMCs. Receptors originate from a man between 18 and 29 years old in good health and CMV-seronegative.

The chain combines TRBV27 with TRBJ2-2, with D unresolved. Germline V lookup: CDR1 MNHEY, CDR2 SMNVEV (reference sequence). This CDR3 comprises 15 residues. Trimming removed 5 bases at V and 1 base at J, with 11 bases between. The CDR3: CASSLGAVNTGELFF. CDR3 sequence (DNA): TGTGCCAGCAGTCTGGGTGCGGTGAACACCGGGGAGCTGTTTTTT.

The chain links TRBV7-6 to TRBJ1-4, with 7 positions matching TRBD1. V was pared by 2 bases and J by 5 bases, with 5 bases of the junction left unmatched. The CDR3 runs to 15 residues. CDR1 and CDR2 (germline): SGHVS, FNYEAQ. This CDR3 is CASSLSTGLNEKLFF. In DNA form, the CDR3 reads TGTGCCAGCAGCTTATCGACAGGGTTGAATGAAAAACTGTTTTTT.

The CDR3 protein is CASSITGEAYNEQFF. CDR3 nucleotide sequence: TGTGCCAGTAGTATAACGGGGGAGGCTTACAATGAGCAGTTCTTC. J is TRBJ2-1 and V is TRBV19; D possibly corresponds to TRBD2 (6 bases). V was clipped by 2 bases and J by 4 bases, with 12 bases between them. CDR1 is LNHDA and CDR2 is SQIVND in the germline V gene (reference sequence). The CDR3 has 15 residues.

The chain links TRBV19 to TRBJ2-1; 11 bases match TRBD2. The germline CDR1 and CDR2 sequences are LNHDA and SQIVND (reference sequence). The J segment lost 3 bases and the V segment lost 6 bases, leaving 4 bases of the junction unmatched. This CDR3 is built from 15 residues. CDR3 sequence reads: CASSTGLAVYNEQFF. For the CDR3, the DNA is TGTGCCAGTAGCACGGGACTAGCGGTCTACAATGAGCAGTTCTTC.

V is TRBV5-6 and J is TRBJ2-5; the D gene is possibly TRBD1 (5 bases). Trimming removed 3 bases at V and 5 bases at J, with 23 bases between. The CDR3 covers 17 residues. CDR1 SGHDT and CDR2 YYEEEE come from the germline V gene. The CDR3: CASSYMQGRDSGETQYF. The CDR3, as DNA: TGTGCCAGCAGCTACATGCAGGGTAGGGATTCAGGGGAGACCCAGTACTTC.

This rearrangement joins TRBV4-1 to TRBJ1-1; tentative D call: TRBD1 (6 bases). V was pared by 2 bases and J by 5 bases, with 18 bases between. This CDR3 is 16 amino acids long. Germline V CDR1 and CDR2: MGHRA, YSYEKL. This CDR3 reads CASSQPGQLPGTEAFF. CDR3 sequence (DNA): TGCGCCAGCAGCCAACCCGGACAGCTCCCGGGGACTGAAGCTTTCTTT.

The CDR3 reads CASSYGQFYEQYF. The CDR3 region has the DNA TGTGCCAGCAGTTACGGGCAGTTCTACGAGCAGTACTTC. The V call is TRBV6-6, the J call TRBJ2-7; D is unresolved. The V end lost 2 bases, the J end lost 3 bases, and 8 bases lay between the germline ends. The germline V gene has CDR1 MNHNY and CDR2 SVGAGI (reference sequence). This CDR3 is 13 amino acids long.

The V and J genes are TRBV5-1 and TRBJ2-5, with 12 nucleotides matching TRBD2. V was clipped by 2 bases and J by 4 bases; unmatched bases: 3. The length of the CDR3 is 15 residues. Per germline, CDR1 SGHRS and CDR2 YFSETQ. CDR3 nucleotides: TGCGCCAGCAGCTTTCCACTAGCGGGAGGAGAGACCCAGTACTTC. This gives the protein CASSFPLAGGETQYF.

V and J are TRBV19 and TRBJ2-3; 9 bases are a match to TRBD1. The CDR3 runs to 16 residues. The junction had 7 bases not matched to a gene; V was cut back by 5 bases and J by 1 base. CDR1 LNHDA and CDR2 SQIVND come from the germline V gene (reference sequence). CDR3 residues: CASSATGGLRTDTQYF. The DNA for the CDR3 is TGTGCCAGTAGTGCGACAGGGGGGCTCCGCACAGATACGCAGTATTTT.

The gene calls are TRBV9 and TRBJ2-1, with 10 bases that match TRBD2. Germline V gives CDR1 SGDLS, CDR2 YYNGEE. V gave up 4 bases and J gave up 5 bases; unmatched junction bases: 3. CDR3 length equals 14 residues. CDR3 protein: CASSTGLADNEQFF. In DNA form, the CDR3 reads TGTGCCAGCAGCACCGGACTAGCGGACAATGAGCAGTTCTTC.

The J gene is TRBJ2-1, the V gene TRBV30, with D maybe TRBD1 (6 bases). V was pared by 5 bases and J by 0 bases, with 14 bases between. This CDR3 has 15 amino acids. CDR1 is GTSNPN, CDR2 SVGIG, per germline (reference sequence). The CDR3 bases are TGTGCCTGGCGACAGGCCCTGAGCTCCTACAATGAGCAGTTCTTC. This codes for CAWRQALSSYNEQFF. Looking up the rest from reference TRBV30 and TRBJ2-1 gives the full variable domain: SQTIHQWPATLVQPVGSPLSLECTVEGTSNPNLYWYRQAAGRGLQLLFYSVGIGQISSEVPQNLSASRPQDRQFILSSKKLLLSDSGFYLCAWRQALSSYNEQFFGPGTRLTVL.

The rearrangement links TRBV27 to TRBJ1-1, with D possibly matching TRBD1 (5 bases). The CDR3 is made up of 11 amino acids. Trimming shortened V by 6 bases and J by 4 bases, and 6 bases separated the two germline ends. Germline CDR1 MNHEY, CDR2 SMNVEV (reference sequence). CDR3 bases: TGTGCCAGCAGGGGGGGCACTGAAGCTTTCTTT. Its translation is CASRGGTEAFF.

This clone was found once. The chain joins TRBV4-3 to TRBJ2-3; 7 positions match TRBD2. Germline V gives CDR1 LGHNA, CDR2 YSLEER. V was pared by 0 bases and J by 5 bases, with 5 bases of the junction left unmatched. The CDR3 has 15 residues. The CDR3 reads CASSQDGRERDTQYF. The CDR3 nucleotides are TGCGCCAGCAGCCAAGACGGGCGGGAGAGAGATACGCAGTATTTT.

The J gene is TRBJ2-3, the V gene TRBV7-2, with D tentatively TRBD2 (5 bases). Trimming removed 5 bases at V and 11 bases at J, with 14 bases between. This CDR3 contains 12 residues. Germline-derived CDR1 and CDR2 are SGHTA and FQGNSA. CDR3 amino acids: CASSQGSQKQYF. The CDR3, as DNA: TGTGCCAGCAGCCAAGGGAGTCAGAAGCAGTATTTT.

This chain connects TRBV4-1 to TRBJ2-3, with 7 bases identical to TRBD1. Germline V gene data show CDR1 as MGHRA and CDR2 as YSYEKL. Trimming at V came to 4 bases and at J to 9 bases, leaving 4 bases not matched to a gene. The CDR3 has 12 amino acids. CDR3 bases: TGCGCCAGCAGCCCACGGACAGGAACGCAGTATTTT. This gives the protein CASSPRTGTQYF.

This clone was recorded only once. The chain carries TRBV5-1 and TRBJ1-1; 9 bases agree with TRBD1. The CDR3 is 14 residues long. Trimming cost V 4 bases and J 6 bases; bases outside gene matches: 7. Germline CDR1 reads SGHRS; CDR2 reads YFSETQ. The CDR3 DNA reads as TGCGCCAGCAGCCCTAACCGGGACAGGGCTGAAGCTTTCTTT. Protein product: CASSPNRDRAEAFF.

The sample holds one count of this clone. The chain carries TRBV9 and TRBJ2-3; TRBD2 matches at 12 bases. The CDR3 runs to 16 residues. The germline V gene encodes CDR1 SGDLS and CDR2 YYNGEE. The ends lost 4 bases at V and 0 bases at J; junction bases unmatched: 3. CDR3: CASSPGLAGSTDTQYF. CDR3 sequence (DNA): TGTGCCAGCAGCCCGGGACTAGCGGGTAGCACAGATACGCAGTATTTT.

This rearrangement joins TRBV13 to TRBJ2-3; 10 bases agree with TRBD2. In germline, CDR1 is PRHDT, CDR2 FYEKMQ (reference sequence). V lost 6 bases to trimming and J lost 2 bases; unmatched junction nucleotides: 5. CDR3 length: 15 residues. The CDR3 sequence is CASSSGTSDTDTQYF. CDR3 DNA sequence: TGTGCCAGCAGTTCCGGGACTAGCGACACAGATACGCAGTATTTT.

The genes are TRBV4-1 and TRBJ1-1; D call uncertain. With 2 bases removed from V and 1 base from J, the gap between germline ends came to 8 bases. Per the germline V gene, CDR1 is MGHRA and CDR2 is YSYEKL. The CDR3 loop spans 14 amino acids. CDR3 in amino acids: CASSQSRGNTEAFF. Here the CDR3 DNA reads TGCGCCAGCAGCCAATCTCGGGGGAACACTGAAGCTTTCTTT.

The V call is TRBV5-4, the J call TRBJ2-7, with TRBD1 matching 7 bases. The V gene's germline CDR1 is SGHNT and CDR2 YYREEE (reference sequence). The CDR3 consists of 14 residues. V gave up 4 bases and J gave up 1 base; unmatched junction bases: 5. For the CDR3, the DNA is TGTGCCAGCAGCCCAAGACAGGGTTCCTACGAGCAGTACTTC. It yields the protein CASSPRQGSYEQYF.

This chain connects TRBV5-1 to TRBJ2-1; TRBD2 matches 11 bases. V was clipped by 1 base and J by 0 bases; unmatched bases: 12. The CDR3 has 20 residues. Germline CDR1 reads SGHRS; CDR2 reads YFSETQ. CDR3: CASSLRVGTSGTSSYNEQFF. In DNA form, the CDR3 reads TGCGCCAGCAGCTTGAGGGTCGGGACTAGCGGTACCTCCTCCTACAATGAGCAGTTCTTC.